One sample yielded the 19 T cell receptor beta chains listed below, sequenced in a study of technical replicates of blood from a handful of donors. Method: immunoSEQ multiplex PCR; TCRdb's copy keeps in-frame clones and lacks some. The sample consists of some 96,000 clones, around 95% of them appearing once. Sequencing was performed on T cells isolated from PBMCs. These receptors were collected from a human donor in good health.

V usage is TRBV5-1 and J usage is TRBJ1-1; D is possibly TRBD1 (6 bases). This CDR3 region has 14 residues. V shed 9 bases and J shed 1 base, with 16 bases lying between them. Germline assignment: CDR1 SGHRS and CDR2 YFSETQ. The CDR3 DNA sequence: TGCGCCAACATAAAAGAGACAGGGAACACTGAAGCTTTCTTT. It codes for CANIKETGNTEAFF.

The CDR3 here is CASRLREVAKNIQYF. As DNA, the CDR3 is TGTGCAAGTCGCTTACGGGAGGTAGCCAAAAACATTCAGTACTTC. This sequence joins TRBV12-2 and TRBJ2-4; the D call in the table, TRBD2, was not verified against the DNA. TRBV12-2 is assigned pseudogene status. This CDR3 spans 15 amino acids.

This clone is a singleton in its sample. The J gene is TRBJ1-2, the V gene TRBV2; D ambiguous. V was trimmed by 3 bases and J by 7 bases, leaving 9 bases between them. Looked up from germline, CDR1 is SNHLY and CDR2 is FYNNEI. The CDR3 consists of 12 residues. The CDR3 nucleotides read TGTGCCAGCAGTGATAGAGGTTTTGGCTACACCTTC. Protein product: CASSDRGFGYTF.

The chain carries TRBV5-1 and TRBJ2-2; tentatively, D is TRBD1 (6 bases). Germline V gene data show CDR1 as SGHRS and CDR2 as YFSETQ. This CDR3 has 14 amino acids. Between the trimmed V and J ends, which lost 5 bases and 1 base, there was a span of 9 bases. As DNA, the CDR3 is TGCGCCAGCAGTGAGACAGGGAACACCGGGGAGCTGTTTTTT. Its protein product is CASSETGNTGELFF.

The chain links TRBV2 to TRBJ1-1; possible D gene TRBD1, 6 bases. Germline assignment: CDR1 SNHLY and CDR2 FYNNEI. V was cut by 4 bases and J by 7 bases, with 13 bases left in between. This CDR3 has 13 amino acids. The chain's CDR3 is CASSATGYDEAFF. The DNA for the CDR3 is TGTGCCAGCAGTGCTACAGGGTACGATGAAGCTTTCTTT.

This clone appeared once. V is TRBV28 and J is TRBJ2-1, with 9 nucleotides matching TRBD2. V was clipped by 7 bases and J by 3 bases; unmatched bases: 13. Germline CDR1 reads MDHEN; CDR2 reads SYDVKM. The CDR3 covers 17 residues. The CDR3 region is CASIPPWASGNYNEQFF. As DNA, the CDR3 is TGTGCCAGCATCCCTCCTTGGGCTAGCGGGAACTACAATGAGCAGTTCTTC.

The chain is built from TRBV5-4 and TRBJ1-1; D gene uncertain. Looked up from germline, CDR1 is SGHNT and CDR2 is YYREEE (reference sequence). The CDR3 totals 13 residues. Trimming took off 4 bases at V and 8 bases at J, with 15 bases between the two ends. CDR3 bases: TGTGCCAGCAGCCAAACATCAACAACCGAAGCTTTCTTT. It yields the protein CASSQTSTTEAFF.

The chain's CDR3 is CASSSSLGDYGYTF. DNA of the CDR3: TGTGCCAGCAGCTCGTCTCTCGGGGACTATGGCTACACCTTC. The chain carries TRBV5-5 and TRBJ1-2; D not resolved. This CDR3 region has 14 residues. The germline V gene encodes CDR1 SGHKS and CDR2 YYEKEE (reference sequence). Trimming took off 3 bases at V and 3 bases at J, with 12 bases between the two ends. The whole variable domain, filled in from reference TRBV5-5 and TRBJ1-2, reads DAGVTQSPTHLIKTRGQQVTLRCSPISGHKSVSWYQQVLGQGPQFIFQYYEKEERGRGNFPDRFSARQFPNYSSELNVNALLLGDSALYLCASSSSLGDYGYTFGSGTRLTVV.

This chain joins TRBV5-1 and TRBJ1-6; 12 nucleotides agree with TRBD1. The CDR3 sequence is 17 residues long. V shed 5 bases, J shed 1 base, and the junction held 4 bases outside the gene matches. Germline CDR1 is SGHRS and CDR2 is YFSETQ. In DNA, the CDR3 is TGCGCCAGCAGTCCGGGACAGGGGGCTTCCTATAATTCACCCCTCCACTTT. Protein product: CASSPGQGASYNSPLHF.

This chain connects TRBV27 to TRBJ2-2, with D perhaps matching TRBD1 (5 bases). V was shortened by 2 bases and J by 4 bases, with 5 bases between the two germline ends. The CDR3 runs 13 residues. Germline assignment: CDR1 MNHEY and CDR2 SMNVEV (reference sequence). The CDR3 loop reads CASSLRGTGELFF. The CDR3, as DNA: TGTGCCAGCAGTTTAAGGGGCACCGGGGAGCTGTTTTTT.

The J gene is TRBJ1-3, the V gene TRBV30; D unclear. Germline CDR1 is GTSNPN and CDR2 is SVGIG (reference sequence). The CDR3 covers 14 residues. V gave up 0 bases and J gave up 2 bases, with 8 bases separating them. The CDR3 is CAWSVEFPGNTIYF. DNA for the CDR3: TGTGCCTGGAGTGTAGAGTTTCCTGGAAACACCATATATTTT.

This clone showed up just once. This rearrangement joins TRBV2 to TRBJ2-7, with 8 positions matching TRBD2. Germline lookup yields CDR1 SNHLY and CDR2 FYNNEI. Germline trimming cut 6 bases from V and 8 bases from J; bases unmatched to any gene: 12. The CDR3 sequence is 14 residues long. Written as DNA, the CDR3 is TGTGCCAGCAGCTACTACCTCGGGACTAGTCAGCAGTACTTC. This gives the protein CASSYYLGTSQQYF.

The chain has TRBV5-1 and TRBJ1-6; 12 nucleotides line up with TRBD1. The V gene's germline CDR1 is SGHRS and CDR2 YFSETQ. The trim removed 0 bases at V and 12 bases at J, leaving 4 bases unmatched. The CDR3 loop spans 15 amino acids. The CDR3 protein is CASSLAGTGGEPLHF. CDR3 coding DNA: TGCGCCAGCAGCTTGGCAGGGACAGGGGGCGAACCCCTCCACTTT.

This chain links TRBV7-3 with TRBJ2-7, with 10 bases that match TRBD1. The junction had 7 bases not matched to a gene; V was cut back by 5 bases and J by 3 bases. Germline CDR1 and CDR2: SGHTA and FQGTGA. The CDR3 is 15 residues long. The CDR3 is CASSPGTGEIYEQYF. The CDR3 DNA reads as TGTGCCAGCAGCCCCGGGACAGGGGAAATCTACGAGCAGTACTTC. The complete variable domain, with remaining parts taken from reference TRBV7-3 and TRBJ2-7, reads GAGVSQTPSNKVTEKGKYVELRCDPISGHTALYWYRQSLGQGPEFLIYFQGTGAADDSGLPNDRFFAVRPEGSVSTLKIQRTERGDSAVYLCASSPGTGEIYEQYFGPGTRLTVT.

The chain couples TRBV4-1 to TRBJ2-7; 11 bases are shared with TRBD1. Trimming at V came to 2 bases and at J to 3 bases, leaving 6 bases not matched to a gene. Germline V gene data show CDR1 as MGHRA and CDR2 as YSYEKL. This CDR3 is 16 amino acids long. The DNA for the CDR3 is TGCGCCAGCAGCCAACTTGGGACAGGGGGTGTCTACGAGCAGTACTTC. Its protein is CASSQLGTGGVYEQYF.

The rearrangement links TRBV23-1 to TRBJ2-2; 8 nucleotides agree with TRBD1. TRBV23-1 belongs to the ORF category, with a function that is uncertain. The V and J ends lost 0 bases and 5 bases, in that order; junction bases with no gene match: 5. The CDR3 is 16 residues long. The CDR3, as DNA: TGCGCCAGCAGTCAATCGTGCAGGGGGCTGACCGGGGAGCTGTTTTTT. It yields the protein CASSQSCRGLTGELFF.

The rearrangement links TRBV28 to TRBJ2-7, with TRBD2 matching 7 bases. CDR1 and CDR2 (germline): MDHEN, SYDVKM. This CDR3 is 14 amino acids long. The trim removed 3 bases at V and 4 bases at J, leaving 6 bases unmatched. This chain's CDR3 is CASSFAGVRYEQYF. CDR3 coding DNA: TGTGCCAGCAGTTTTGCGGGAGTACGATACGAGCAGTACTTC.

The chain carries TRBV11-3 and TRBJ2-5; no reliable D call. V lost 5 bases and J 5 bases, leaving 15 bases between the germline ends. The CDR3 totals 14 residues. CDR1 and CDR2 (germline): SGHNT, YENEEA. The CDR3 reads CASSHRRSKETQYF. The CDR3 DNA reads as TGTGCCAGCAGCCACAGACGGTCTAAGGAGACCCAGTACTTC.

This clone has just one count. The rearrangement uses TRBV5-4 and TRBJ2-2, with 8 bases aligning to TRBD2. Germline CDR1 SGHNT, CDR2 YYREEE (reference sequence). Trimming removed 4 bases from V and 6 bases from J; junction bases left unmatched: 11. The CDR3 spans 16 residues. The DNA of the CDR3 is TGTGCCAGCAGCCCGCCCGGGAGGGGGATGGCCGGGGAGCTGTTTTTT. Residues: CASSPPGRGMAGELFF.